The following is a TCR beta chain sequence with its context. The antigen remains undetermined. This specimen comes from a study of cytomegalovirus exposure and HLA in healthy donors. Study overall: The approximately 120 validation repertoires were reported in a later analysis to have been generated on the same platform as the approximately 700 first-cohort repertoires. Regarding the study as a whole: Most TCR sequences were seen very rarely across donors, but some public TCRs occurred in many. Accounts indicate the classifier identified cytomegalovirus status with strong specificity and sensitivity.

Sequencing was performed with immunoSEQ multiplex PCR; in TCRdb, only in-frame clones are kept and a portion is missing. The table includes 80,000 to 100,000 clones, about 88% detected once. The sample was PBMCs. This clonotype was obtained from a man aged 18 to 29 in good health and CMV-seropositive.

CDR3 in amino acids: CASSQMMGTKTYNEQFF. The DNA for the CDR3 is TGTGCCAGCAGCCAGATGATGGGGACTAAAACCTACAATGAGCAGTTCTTC. The gene calls are TRBV7-9 and TRBJ2-1; TRBD2 matches at 7 bases. V lost 5 bases, J lost 2 bases, and 12 bases stayed unmatched. Germline CDR1 is SEHNR and CDR2 is FQNEAQ (reference sequence). This CDR3 has 17 amino acids.